Listed below are T cell receptor beta chains from one sample, sequenced in a study of OX40 agonist ivuxolimab in advanced cancers. The table came from immunoSEQ multiplex PCR; TCRdb's copy has only in-frame clones and leaves some out. Of tens of thousands of clones listed, roughly nine tenths are singletons. Sequenced material: CD4+ or CD8+ T cells sorted from blood, taken in a trial of the OX40 agonist ivuxolimab. All receptors come from an adult with an advanced solid tumor such as melanoma, head and neck, liver or kidney cancer. CDR3s include the opening cysteine and the closing phenylalanine or tryptophan. The D gene is left open where the match is weak. Clone size is shown for a subset of rows, as once, few, many or a class of expanded clone.

j_call d_call clone_size v_call cdr3_aa cdr3_nt
TRBJ1-2 NA NA TRBV5-1 CASSLEQKGPYGYTF TGCGCCAGCAGCTTGGAACAAAAGGGCCCCTATGGCTACACCTTC
TRBJ2-7 NA NA TRBV6-6 CASSYPSGNPYEQYF TGTGCCAGCAGTTACCCCTCAGGGAATCCCTACGAGCAGTACTTC
TRBJ2-7 NA NA TRBV2 CASSYGGPDYEQYF TGTGCCAGCAGCTACGGGGGACCGGACTACGAGCAGTACTTC
TRBJ2-5 NA NA TRBV5-3 CASSFDQETQYF TGTGCCAGCAGCTTCGACCAAGAGACCCAGTACTTC
TRBJ2-2 NA NA TRBV4-1 CASSLKAGGELFF TGCGCCAGCAGCCTTAAAGCAGGCGGGGAGCTGTTTTTT
TRBJ1-4 NA NA TRBV13 CASSSLGGATNEKLFF TGTGCCAGCAGCTCCCTTGGGGGTGCAACTAATGAAAAACTGTTTTTT
TRBJ1-4 TRBD1 NA TRBV6-5 CASSGQGAVGKLFF TGTGCCAGCAGTGGACAGGGGGCGGTCGGAAAACTGTTTTTT
TRBJ2-7 TRBD2 NA TRBV4-1 CASSPAPLGLAFNEQYF TGCGCCAGCAGCCCCGCTCCCTTAGGACTAGCGTTCAACGAGCAGTACTTC
TRBJ2-2 NA once TRBV2 CATSWGPNTGELFF TGTGCCACCTCATGGGGACCGAACACCGGGGAGCTGTTTTTT
TRBJ1-1 TRBD1 NA TRBV10-1 CASSGTGGWGTEAFF TGCGCCAGCAGTGGTACAGGGGGTTGGGGCACTGAAGCTTTCTTT
TRBJ2-7 NA NA TRBV6-6 CASSYDSTYEQYF TGTGCCAGCAGTTACGACAGCACCTACGAGCAGTACTTC
TRBJ2-7 NA NA TRBV19 CASSIEVPPYEQYF TGTGCCAGTAGTATAGAAGTCCCCCCTTACGAGCAGTACTTC
TRBJ2-2 TRBD2 once TRBV4-1 CASSQGISGRTGELFF TGCGCCAGCAGCCAAGGAATAAGCGGGAGAACCGGGGAGCTGTTTTTT
TRBJ2-7 TRBD2 once TRBV7-2 CASSHGLAGGYEQYF TGTGCCAGCAGCCATGGACTAGCGGGCGGCTACGAGCAGTACTTC
TRBJ2-1 TRBD2 once TRBV2 CASSEWGLAGGRYNEQFF TGTGCCAGCAGTGAATGGGGACTAGCGGGAGGCCGCTACAATGAGCAGTTCTTC
TRBJ2-2 TRBD2 NA TRBV9 CASSLSGGNTGELFF TGTGCCAGCAGCTTAAGCGGGGGGAACACCGGGGAGCTGTTTTTT
TRBJ1-5 NA NA TRBV6-1 CASSEWAPSNQPQHF TGTGCCAGCAGTGAATGGGCCCCAAGCAATCAGCCCCAGCATTTT
TRBJ2-2 NA NA TRBV6-1 CASSERQANGELFF TGTGCCAGCAGTGAAAGACAGGCTAACGGGGAGCTGTTTTTT
TRBJ1-5 TRBD1 few TRBV19 CASSSGTGGRFQPQHF TGTGCCAGTAGTTCCGGGACAGGGGGTAGATTTCAGCCCCAGCATTTT
TRBJ1-1 NA NA TRBV15 CATSGTVNTEAFF TGTGCCACCAGCGGGACGGTGAACACTGAAGCTTTCTTT